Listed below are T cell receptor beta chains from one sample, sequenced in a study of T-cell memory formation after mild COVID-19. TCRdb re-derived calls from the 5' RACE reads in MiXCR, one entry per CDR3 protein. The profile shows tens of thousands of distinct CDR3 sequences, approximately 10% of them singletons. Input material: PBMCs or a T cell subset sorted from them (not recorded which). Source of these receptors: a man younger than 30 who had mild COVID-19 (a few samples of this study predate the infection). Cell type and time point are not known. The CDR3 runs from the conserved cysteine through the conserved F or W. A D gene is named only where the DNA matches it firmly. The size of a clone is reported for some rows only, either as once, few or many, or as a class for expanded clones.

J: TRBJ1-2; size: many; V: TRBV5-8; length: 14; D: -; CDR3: CASEPRTANYGYTF; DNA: TGTGCCAGCGAACCCCGGACGGCCAACTATGGCTACACCTTC
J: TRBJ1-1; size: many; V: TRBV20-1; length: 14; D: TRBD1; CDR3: CSADFPGGVTEAFF; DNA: TGCAGTGCTGACTTCCCAGGGGGCGTCACTGAAGCTTTCTTT
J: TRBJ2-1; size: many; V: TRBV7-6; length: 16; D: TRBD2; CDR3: CASSLYSGGDFPEQFF; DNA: TGTGCCAGCAGCTTATATAGCGGGGGGGACTTTCCTGAGCAGTTCTTC
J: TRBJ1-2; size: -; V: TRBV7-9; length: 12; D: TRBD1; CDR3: CASSLTGGGYTF; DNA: TGTGCCAGCAGCTTGACAGGGGGTGGCTACACCTTC
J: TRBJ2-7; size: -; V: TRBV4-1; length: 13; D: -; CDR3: CASSQDAGYEQYF; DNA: TGCGCCAGCAGCCAAGATGCGGGATACGAGCAGTACTTC
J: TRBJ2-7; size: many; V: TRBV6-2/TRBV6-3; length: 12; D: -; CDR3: CASRRLSLEQYF; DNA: TGTGCCAGCAGGAGGTTGAGCCTCGAGCAGTACTTC
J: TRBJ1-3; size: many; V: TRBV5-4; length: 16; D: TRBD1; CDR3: CASSLAGGQTRHTIYF; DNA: TGTGCCAGCAGCTTGGCCGGGGGACAGACGCGGCACACCATATATTTT
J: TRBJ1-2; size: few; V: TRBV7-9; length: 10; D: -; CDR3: CASSTMTSTF; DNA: TGTGCCAGCAGCACGATGACAAGTACCTTC
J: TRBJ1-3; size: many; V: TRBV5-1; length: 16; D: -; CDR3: CASSLLTGSSGNTIYF; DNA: TGCGCCAGCAGCCTCCTGACAGGAAGCTCTGGAAACACCATATATTTT
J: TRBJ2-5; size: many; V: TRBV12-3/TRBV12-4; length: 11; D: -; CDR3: CASGTRETQYF; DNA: TGTGCCAGTGGGACCCGGGAGACCCAGTACTTC
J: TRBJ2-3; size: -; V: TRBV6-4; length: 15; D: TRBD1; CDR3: CASSDGGTGADTQYF; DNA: TGTGCCAGCAGTGACGGAGGGACAGGGGCAGATACGCAGTATTTT
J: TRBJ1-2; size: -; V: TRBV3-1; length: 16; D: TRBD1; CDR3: CASSLSTAQGARGYTF; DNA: TGTGCCAGCAGCCTTAGTACCGCACAGGGGGCCAGAGGCTACACCTTC
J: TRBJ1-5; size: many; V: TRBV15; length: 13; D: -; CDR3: CATSRDQNQPQHF; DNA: TGTGCCACCAGCAGAGATCAGAATCAGCCCCAGCATTTT
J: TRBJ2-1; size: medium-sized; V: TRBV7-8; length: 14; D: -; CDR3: CASSLRGSYNEQFF; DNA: TGTGCCAGCAGCTTAAGGGGCTCCTACAATGAGCAGTTCTTC